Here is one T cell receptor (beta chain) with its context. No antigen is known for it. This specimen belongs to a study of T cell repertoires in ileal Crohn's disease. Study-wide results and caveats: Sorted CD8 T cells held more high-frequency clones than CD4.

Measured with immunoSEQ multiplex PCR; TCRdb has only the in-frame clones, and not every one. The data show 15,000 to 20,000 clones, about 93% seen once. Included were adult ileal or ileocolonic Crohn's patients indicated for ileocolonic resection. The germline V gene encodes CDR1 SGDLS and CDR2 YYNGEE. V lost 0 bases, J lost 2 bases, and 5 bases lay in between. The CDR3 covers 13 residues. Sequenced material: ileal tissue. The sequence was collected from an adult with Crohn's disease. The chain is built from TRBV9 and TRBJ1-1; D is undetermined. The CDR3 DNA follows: TGTGCCAGCAGCGTAGGTTATAACACTGAAGCTTTCTTT. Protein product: CASSVGYNTEAFF.